Presented here are 23 T cell receptor beta chains from one specimen sequenced in a study of cytomegalovirus exposure and HLA in healthy donors. This table comes from immunoSEQ multiplex PCR, and its TCRdb copy is limited to in-frame clones, with some not included. The data hold approximately 210,000 clones, with 86% observed a single time. The source material was PBMCs. These receptors were obtained from a woman aged 18-30 years in good health and CMV-seronegative.

V and J are TRBV14 and TRBJ2-5; D call uncertain. The V end lost 3 bases, the J end lost 7 bases, and 12 bases lay between the germline ends. There are 13 residues in the CDR3. The V gene's germline CDR1 is SGHDN and CDR2 FVKESK. The CDR3 DNA reads TGTGCCAGCAGCCATGCGCCTTTCCGGACCCAGTACTTC. It is translated as CASSHAPFRTQYF.

This sequence joins TRBV29-1 and TRBJ2-7; 8 nucleotides match TRBD2. The CDR3 covers 14 residues. Losses at the gene ends were 5 bases for V and 2 bases for J; bases not matched to a gene: 8. Germline values: CDR1 SQVTM, CDR2 ANQGSEA. CDR3 DNA sequence: TGCAGCGTTTCGACTAGCGAACCTGCCTACGAGCAGTACTTC. Its translation: CSVSTSEPAYEQYF.

This rearrangement joins TRBV10-2 to TRBJ2-7; D is possibly TRBD2 (6 bases). Trimming shortened V by 3 bases and J by 0 bases, and 15 bases separated the two germline ends. CDR3 length: 16 residues. Germline CDR1 WSHSY, CDR2 SAAADI. The CDR3 loop is CASSDTLGGTSYEQYF. The CDR3 coding sequence is TGCGCCAGCAGTGATACATTAGGCGGGACCTCCTACGAGCAGTACTTC.

The chain links TRBV5-1 to TRBJ2-3, with a tentative D call TRBD1 (6 bases). The germline V gene has CDR1 SGHRS and CDR2 YFSETQ. Between the trimmed V and J ends, which lost 4 bases and 0 bases, there was a span of 9 bases. The CDR3 covers 14 residues. The CDR3 protein is CASSPGTSTDTQYF. The CDR3 nucleotides read TGCGCCAGCAGCCCCGGGACAAGCACAGATACGCAGTATTTT.

CDR3 loop: CASSETGDGYTF. In DNA form, the CDR3 reads TGTGCCAGCAGCGAGACAGGGGATGGCTACACCTTC. The chain couples TRBV7-3 to TRBJ1-2, with 8 bases identical to TRBD1. The V and J ends lost 5 bases and 6 bases, in that order; junction bases with no gene match: 2. The CDR3 length is 12 residues. Germline CDR1 reads SGHTA; CDR2 reads FQGTGA.

The rearrangement uses TRBV14 and TRBJ2-5; D possibly corresponds to TRBD2 (6 bases). CDR3 length: 15 amino acids. Germline CDR1 SGHDN, CDR2 FVKESK. V lost 5 bases and J 5 bases, leaving 18 bases between the germline ends. CDR3 DNA sequence: TGTGCCAGCAGCACCCAGCTAGGAGGGGATGAGACCCAGTACTTC. Its translation: CASSTQLGGDETQYF. Full variable domain (rest looked up from reference TRBV14 and TRBJ2-5): EAGVTQFPSHSVIEKGQTVTLRCDPISGHDNLYWYRRVMGKEIKFLLHFVKESKQDESGMPNNRFLAERTGGTYSTLKVQPAELEDSGVYFCASSTQLGGDETQYFGPGTRLLVL.

The J gene is TRBJ2-6, the V gene TRBV9; TRBD2 agrees at 8 bases. This CDR3 comprises 17 residues. Germline V gene data show CDR1 as SGDLS and CDR2 as YYNGEE. Trimming took 4 bases from V and 4 from J; bases not matched to a gene: 10. CDR3 sequence: CASSSEREWRGANVLTF. The CDR3 DNA reads as TGTGCCAGCAGCTCCGAGCGGGAGTGGAGAGGGGCCAACGTCCTGACTTTC.

This rearrangement joins TRBV5-1 to TRBJ1-1; 9 bases are a match to TRBD1. Trimming at V came to 3 bases and at J to 3 bases, leaving 9 bases not matched to a gene. Germline CDR1 SGHRS, CDR2 YFSETQ. The CDR3 totals 16 residues. The CDR3 coding sequence is TGCGCCAGCAGCTCCCGGGACAGGGTATATGACACTGAAGCTTTCTTT. It is translated as CASSSRDRVYDTEAFF.

J is TRBJ1-3 and V is TRBV5-1; the D is unclear. The CDR3 sequence is 15 residues long. Germline-derived CDR1 and CDR2 are SGHRS and YFSETQ. V dropped 0 bases and J dropped 0 bases, with 7 bases sitting between them. The CDR3 region has the DNA TGCGCCAGCAGCTTGGGAGGTAACTCTGGAAACACCATATATTTT. This encodes CASSLGGNSGNTIYF. The full variable domain, its missing parts supplied by reference TRBV5-1 and TRBJ1-3, is KAGVTQTPRYLIKTRGQQVTLSCSPISGHRSVSWYQQTPGQGLQFLFEYFSETQRNKGNFPGRFSGRQFSNSRSEMNVSTLELGDSALYLCASSLGGNSGNTIYFGEGSWLTVV.

This sequence joins TRBV7-2 and TRBJ2-5; tentative D call: TRBD1 (6 bases). The V and J ends lost 3 bases and 0 bases respectively, with 17 bases between them. The length of the CDR3 is 17 residues. Germline V gene data show CDR1 as SGHTA and CDR2 as FQGNSA. CDR3 sequence reads: CASSLLRDMMYQETQYF. The CDR3 coding sequence is TGTGCCAGCAGCTTGCTCCGGGACATGATGTACCAAGAGACCCAGTACTTC.

This sequence joins TRBV6-1 and TRBJ1-1, with 8 bases identical to TRBD1. Losses at the gene ends were 6 bases for V and 4 bases for J; bases not matched to a gene: 7. CDR1 is MNHNS, CDR2 SASEGT, per germline. CDR3 size: 14 residues. CDR3 coding DNA: TGTGCCAGCAGGCTAGGACAGGGTGGCACTGAAGCTTTCTTT. Protein sequence: CASRLGQGGTEAFF.

The V call is TRBV19, the J call TRBJ2-5; maybe TRBD1 (6 bases). Deletions cut 5 bases from V and 5 bases from J, with 12 bases between. The CDR3 covers 13 residues. The germline V gene encodes CDR1 LNHDA and CDR2 SQIVND (reference sequence). The CDR3 sequence: CASSAGTMETQYF. The CDR3 bases are TGTGCCAGTAGTGCCGGGACAATGGAGACCCAGTACTTC.

The chain is built from TRBV6-1 and TRBJ2-3, with 10 positions matching TRBD1. This CDR3 region has 17 residues. The germline V gene has CDR1 MNHNS and CDR2 SASEGT. Trimming cost V 2 bases and J 2 bases; bases outside gene matches: 7. This CDR3 is CASSESSGTGVTDTQYF. DNA for the CDR3: TGTGCCAGCAGTGAATCCTCCGGGACAGGGGTCACAGATACGCAGTATTTT.

The V gene is TRBV7-9, the J gene TRBJ1-1, with no clear D. The germline gives CDR1 SEHNR, CDR2 FQNEAQ (reference sequence). V lost 11 bases and J 2 bases, leaving 15 bases between the germline ends. This CDR3 has 13 amino acids. The CDR3 DNA follows: TGTGCCGTCCAGGAGTCGGGAAACACTGAAGCTTTCTTT. It is translated as CAVQESGNTEAFF.

In its sample, this clone was seen once. The CDR3 region has the DNA TGTGCCAGCAGCTTAATAAATCAGCCCCAGCATTTT. Translation gives CASSLINQPQHF. The chain recombines TRBV7-8 with TRBJ1-5; no clear D. The CDR3 extends over 12 amino acids. The ends were cut back, 2 bases at V and 4 bases at J, with 3 bases in the middle. Germline CDR1 and CDR2: SGHVS and FQNEAQ.

This clone came up a few times. The genes are TRBV5-1 and TRBJ2-7; 11 bases fit TRBD2. V lost 6 bases to trimming and J lost 0 bases; unmatched junction nucleotides: 8. The CDR3 is 16 residues long. CDR1 SGHRS and CDR2 YFSETQ come from the germline V gene. CDR3 region: CASTGSSGGHSYEQYF. The DNA for the CDR3 is TGCGCCAGCACCGGGTCTAGCGGGGGGCACTCCTACGAGCAGTACTTC.

J is TRBJ1-2 and V is TRBV2, with D perhaps TRBD1 (5 bases). The germline V gene encodes CDR1 SNHLY and CDR2 FYNNEI. V was clipped by 11 bases and J by 4 bases, with 11 bases between them. The CDR3 is 11 amino acids. CDR3 bases: TGTGCCTCCCCGGGGGTCTATGGCTACACCTTC. This codes for CASPGVYGYTF.

The chain employs TRBV5-1 and TRBJ2-1; D gene unclear. Germline-derived CDR1 and CDR2 are SGHRS and YFSETQ. V shed 0 bases and J shed 7 bases, with 11 bases lying between them. This CDR3 spans 14 amino acids. CDR3 loop: CASSLGQEVNEQFF. Written as DNA, the CDR3 is TGCGCCAGCAGCTTGGGGCAGGAAGTGAATGAGCAGTTCTTC.

V and J are TRBV27 and TRBJ1-1, with no clear D. The germline CDR1 and CDR2 sequences are MNHEY and SMNVEV (reference sequence). The V end lost 3 bases, the J end lost 4 bases, and 15 bases lay between the germline ends. The CDR3 consists of 15 residues. The DNA of the CDR3 is TGTGCCAGCAGTTTGTGGGCCCCCACCCGCACTGAAGCTTTCTTT. Amino acids: CASSLWAPTRTEAFF.

The V gene is TRBV27, the J gene TRBJ1-1; D uncertain. The CDR3 extends over 11 amino acids. Trimming left V 6 bases short and J 7 bases short, with 9 bases between. Per the germline V gene, CDR1 is MNHEY and CDR2 is SMNVEV (reference sequence). The CDR3 DNA sequence: TGTGCCAGCAGGTCCTCAGTTGAAGCTTTCTTT. It specifies CASRSSVEAFF.

The CDR3 coding sequence is TGTGCCACCAGCAGAGATCCGATTACGGGGGGAAGAGGTGGCTACACCTTC. Protein: CATSRDPITGGRGGYTF. The chain has TRBV15 and TRBJ1-2; possible D gene TRBD1, 5 bases. The germline V and J ends were trimmed by 0 bases and 7 bases, with 21 bases remaining between them. From germline, CDR1 is LNHNV and CDR2 YYDKDF (reference sequence). The CDR3 loop spans 17 amino acids.

The rearrangement links TRBV6-5 to TRBJ1-2; no reliable D call. Germline V gives CDR1 MNHEY, CDR2 SVGAGI. This CDR3 spans 11 amino acids. Trimming took off 6 bases at V and 8 bases at J, with 10 bases between the two ends. CDR3 nucleotide sequence: TGTGCCAGCAGCCCCGGGGAGGGCTACACCTTC. Translating gives CASSPGEGYTF.

V usage is TRBV13 and J usage is TRBJ2-1; 7 nucleotides align to TRBD1. V shed 5 bases, J shed 5 bases, and the junction held 9 bases outside the gene matches. The CDR3 covers 15 residues. Germline loops: CDR1 PRHDT, CDR2 FYEKMQ (reference sequence). CDR3 region: CASSHRGFSDNEQFF. CDR3 nucleotides: TGTGCCAGCAGCCACAGGGGTTTTTCGGACAATGAGCAGTTCTTC.